One sample yielded the 16 T cell receptor beta chains listed below, sequenced in a study of shared clonotypes between healthy human individuals. Data came from immunoSEQ multiplex PCR; TCRdb stores just in-frame clones and leaves some out. The table records some 2,500,000 clones, approximately 94% of them present only once. Input material: naive CD4+ T cells from PBMCs. Subset defined: CD45RA+ positively selected. All receptors come from a young man in good health. Some clones in this sample may be carry-over from other donors' samples.

As to this clone: Other DNA sequences in the same sample also yield this CDR3. The gene calls are TRBV7-3 and TRBJ2-1; 11 bases map to TRBD2. The CDR3 extends over 15 amino acids. V shed 5 bases and J 3 bases; nucleotides not matched to a gene: 3. Looked up from germline, CDR1 is SGHTA and CDR2 is FQGTGA. The CDR3 DNA follows: TGTGCCAGCAGCCAGGGACTAGCGGTCTACAATGAGCAGTTCTTC. Translated, it gives CASSQGLAVYNEQFF.

The rearrangement uses TRBV11-2 and TRBJ2-3; D possibly corresponds to TRBD1 (5 bases). Germline CDR1 is SGHAT and CDR2 is FQNNGV. The V end lost 2 bases, the J end lost 4 bases, and 13 bases lay between the germline ends. CDR3 size: 15 residues. The CDR3: CASSLMGQSADTQYF. The DNA for the CDR3 is TGTGCCAGCAGCTTAATGGGGCAGTCCGCAGATACGCAGTATTTT.

For the CDR3, the DNA is TGCAGCGTTCGAGACAGGGCCCTCTCTGGGGCCAACGTCCTGACTTTC. Translation: CSVRDRALSGANVLTF. The genes are TRBV29-1 and TRBJ2-6; 7 positions match TRBD1. The CDR3 is 16 amino acids. V trimming: 5 bases; J trimming: 0 bases; junction bases outside the gene matches: 7. Per the germline V gene, CDR1 is SQVTM and CDR2 is ANQGSEA.

This clone has just one count. The sample contains more than one DNA sequence encoding this CDR3. The chain employs TRBV5-4 and TRBJ1-3, with a weak D call TRBD1 (5 bases). This CDR3 is built from 14 residues. The V end was cut by 1 base, the J end by 0 bases, with 5 bases between. From germline, CDR1 is SGHNT and CDR2 YYREEE (reference sequence). As DNA, the CDR3 is TGTGCCAGCAGCTTGACAGGCTCTGGAAACACCATATATTTT. Protein: CASSLTGSGNTIYF.

J is TRBJ1-1 and V is TRBV5-1; 9 nucleotides align to TRBD1. Germline CDR1 and CDR2: SGHRS and YFSETQ. With V trimmed by 2 bases and J by 11 bases, 7 bases remained unmatched. This CDR3 is built from 13 residues. The CDR3 nucleotides are TGCGCCAGCAGCTTCTGGGACAGGGAGCAGGCTTTCTTT. Protein: CASSFWDREQAFF. Full variable domain (rest looked up from reference TRBV5-1 and TRBJ1-1): KAGVTQTPRYLIKTRGQQVTLSCSPISGHRSVSWYQQTPGQGLQFLFEYFSETQRNKGNFPGRFSGRQFSNSRSEMNVSTLELGDSALYLCASSFWDREQAFFGQGTRLTVV.

In DNA, the CDR3 is TGTGCCATCAGTGAATCAACTAATGAAAAACTGTTTTTT. This codes for CAISESTNEKLFF. V is TRBV10-3 and J is TRBJ1-4; no clear D gene. The CDR3 sequence is 13 residues long. Trimming cost V 3 bases and J 0 bases, with 2 bases left between them. Germline assignment: CDR1 ENHRY and CDR2 SYGVKD.

This clone was seen just once. The chain links TRBV28 to TRBJ1-1; D is undetermined. Between the trimmed V and J ends, which lost 2 bases and 4 bases, there was a span of 14 bases. CDR1 is MDHEN, CDR2 SYDVKM, per germline. This CDR3 has 15 residues. In nucleotides, the CDR3 is TGTGCCAGCAGTTTAGCAGGCCGGGGTCCCACTGAAGCTTTCTTT. This codes for CASSLAGRGPTEAFF.

The chain joins TRBV28 to TRBJ1-2, with D perhaps matching TRBD1 (5 bases). Germline V gives CDR1 MDHEN, CDR2 SYDVKM. The V and J ends lost 7 bases and 3 bases respectively, with 9 bases between them. The CDR3 has 12 amino acids. Here the CDR3 reads CASMSGDYGYTF. DNA of the CDR3: TGTGCCAGCATGTCGGGGGACTATGGCTACACCTTC.

The chain couples TRBV7-9 to TRBJ1-2; D not resolved. CDR3 length: 18 residues. Trimming stripped 3 bases from V and 8 bases from J, with 28 bases between. Germline V gene data show CDR1 as SEHNR and CDR2 as FQNEAQ (reference sequence). The CDR3 coding sequence is TGTGCCAGCAGCTTTTTAATTGGGAACATCCCTCGCGGACGGGGCTACACCTTC. Its protein is CASSFLIGNIPRGRGYTF.

J is TRBJ2-1 and V is TRBV6-5; D remains ambiguous. The CDR3 length is 14 residues. CDR1 and CDR2 from the germline V gene are MNHEY and SVGAGI. Trimming took 5 bases from V and 5 from J, leaving 13 bases between them. The CDR3 DNA follows: TGTGCCAGCAGTCCCAGAGGCTACCACAATGAGCAGTTCTTC. It codes for CASSPRGYHNEQFF.

The chain recombines TRBV5-4 with TRBJ2-2; no definite D call. Trimming pared 1 base from V and 5 bases from J, leaving 9 bases between. The germline gives CDR1 SGHNT, CDR2 YYREEE (reference sequence). This CDR3 has 14 residues. The CDR3 region is CASSLYARTGELFF. The CDR3 nucleotides are TGTGCCAGCAGCTTGTATGCGAGGACCGGGGAGCTGTTTTTT. Full variable domain (remainder filled in from reference TRBV5-4 and TRBJ2-2): ETGVTQSPTHLIKTRGQQVTLRCSSQSGHNTVSWYQQALGQGPQFIFQYYREEENGRGNFPPRFSGLQFPNYSSELNVNALELDDSALYLCASSLYARTGELFFGEGSRLTVL.

The CDR3 region has the DNA TGTGCCAGCAGCTTAACGTTCACGGACGAGCAGTTCTTC. Translating it yields CASSLTFTDEQFF. This sequence joins TRBV7-3 and TRBJ2-1, with D uncertain. The CDR3 runs to 13 residues. Germline assignment: CDR1 SGHTA and CDR2 FQGTGA. Trimming removed 0 bases at V and 10 bases at J, with 10 bases between.

Notes on this clone: Here the CDR3 omits its conserved ending phenylalanine or tryptophan, so a read error is the likely source. This chain joins TRBV2 and TRBJ1-2; TRBD1 is a possible D gene (5 bases). Trimming pared 7 bases from V and 4 bases from J, leaving 16 bases between. Germline CDR1 reads SNHLY; CDR2 reads FYNNEI. There are 14 residues in the CDR3. The CDR3 nucleotides are TGTGCCAGCATTTGGGAGGGCCAGGGCTATGGCTACACCCTC. Protein product: CASIWEGQGYGYTL.

This clone was observed a single time. V and J are TRBV15 and TRBJ2-7; 11 nucleotides agree with TRBD2. The CDR3 loop spans 15 amino acids. After removal of 2 bases from V and 3 bases from J, the junction contained 3 bases not matched to a gene. Looked up from germline, CDR1 is LNHNV and CDR2 is YYDKDF (reference sequence). The CDR3 spells CATSRSGTSGYEQYF. DNA of the CDR3: TGTGCCACCAGCAGATCCGGGACTAGCGGCTACGAGCAGTACTTC.

The CDR3 region is CASSPRNLPEQFF. CDR3 nucleotides: TGTGCCAGCTCACCTAGGAACTTACCTGAGCAGTTCTTC. The chain links TRBV18 to TRBJ2-1; D is ambiguous. The CDR3 is 13 residues long. Germline V gene sequence: CDR1 KGHSH, CDR2 LQKENI. Trimming shortened V by 3 bases and J by 9 bases, and 12 bases separated the two germline ends.

This chain joins TRBV5-1 and TRBJ2-7; D is uncertain. The CDR3 extends over 15 amino acids. CDR1 and CDR2 from the germline V gene are SGHRS and YFSETQ. V lost 4 bases and J 0 bases, leaving 14 bases between the germline ends. The CDR3 DNA reads as TGCGCCAGCAGCCCCGGGTGGGGAATCTCCTACGAGCAGTACTTC. It is translated as CASSPGWGISYEQYF.